This T cell receptor (beta chain) was profiled in a study of T cells in women clearing cervical HPV infection. Study-level information: Blood came at first lesion visit for cases, post-clearance for controls.

As for this clone: The read finishes 3 residues shy of the CDR3 end, and the germline J gene is used to complete it.

TCRdb's copy holds only in-frame clones and misses some; the assay was immunoSEQ multiplex PCR. Its listing shows 10,000 to 15,000 clones. Dot-blot hybridization genotyped cervical HPV amplified with MY09/MY11 PCR. The germline gives CDR1 KGHDR, CDR2 SFDVKD. The length of the CDR3 is 15 residues. The V end was cut by 5 bases, the J end by 0 bases, with 10 bases between. Sequencing was done on a sample of blood buffy coat. This sequence was found in a woman between 18 and 69 years old with a cervical HPV16 infection that either progressed to CIN3+ or cleared (not recorded which). The chain employs TRBV24-1 and TRBJ2-1; D is undetermined. Incomplete CDR3 DNA: TGTGCCACCAGTGGCCAGGAGAGCTCCTACAATGAG. It yields the protein CATSGQESSYNE. The CDR3 as a whole reads CATSGQESSYNEQFF.